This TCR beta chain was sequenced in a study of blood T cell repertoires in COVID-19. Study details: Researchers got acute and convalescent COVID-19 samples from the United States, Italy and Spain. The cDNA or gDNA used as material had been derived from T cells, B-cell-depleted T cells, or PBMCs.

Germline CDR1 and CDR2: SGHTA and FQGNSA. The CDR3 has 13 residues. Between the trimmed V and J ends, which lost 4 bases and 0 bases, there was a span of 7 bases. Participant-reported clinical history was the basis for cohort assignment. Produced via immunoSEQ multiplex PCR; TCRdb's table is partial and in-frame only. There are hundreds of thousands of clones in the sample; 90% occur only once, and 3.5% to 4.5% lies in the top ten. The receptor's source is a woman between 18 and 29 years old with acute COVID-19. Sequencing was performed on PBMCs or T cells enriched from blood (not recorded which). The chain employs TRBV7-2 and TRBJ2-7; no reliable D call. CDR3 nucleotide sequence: TGTGCCAGCAGCTATCTAAACTCCTACGAGCAGTACTTC. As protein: CASSYLNSYEQYF.